The 20 T cell receptor beta chains below were found in one sample sequenced in a study of blood T cell repertoires in COVID-19. Profiling relied on immunoSEQ multiplex PCR, and the TCRdb table lists in-frame clones only, not all of them. The table has 62,000 or so clones, more than 80% seen once. Sequenced input: peripheral blood. The receptors were gathered from a man over 45 with acute or convalescent COVID-19.

V and J are TRBV19 and TRBJ1-4; no firm D call. V dropped 2 bases and J dropped 7 bases, with 5 bases sitting between them. Germline CDR1 reads LNHDA; CDR2 reads SQIVND (reference sequence). This CDR3 is 12 amino acids long. CDR3: CASSIIGEKLFF. CDR3 nucleotides: TGTGCCAGTAGTATAATCGGTGAAAAACTGTTTTTT.

The chain uses TRBV6-2 or TRBV6-3 and TRBJ2-1, with 12 bases fitting TRBD2. The germline V gene has CDR1 MNHEY and CDR2 SVGEGT. After removal of 2 bases from V and 6 bases from J, the junction contained 8 bases not matched to a gene. There are 17 residues in the CDR3. The DNA of the CDR3 is TGTGCCAGCAGTTACCTTGGACTAGCGGGGATATTCAATGAGCAGTTCTTC. Residues: CASSYLGLAGIFNEQFF.

This chain links TRBV28 with TRBJ2-3; 12 bases are a match to TRBD2. The CDR3 runs 16 residues. Unmatched junction bases numbered 3, after V lost 4 bases and J lost 1 base. Germline CDR1 is MDHEN and CDR2 is SYDVKM. CDR3 bases: TGTGCCAGCAGTTCTAGGACTAGCGGGGGCACAGATACGCAGTATTTT. It codes for CASSSRTSGGTDTQYF. Full variable domain (outside the CDR3, taken from reference TRBV28 and TRBJ2-3): DVKVTQSSRYLVKRTGEKVFLECVQDMDHENMFWYRQDPGLGLRLIYFSYDVKMKEKGDIPEGYSVSREKKERFSLILESASTNQTSMYLCASSSRTSGGTDTQYFGPGTRLTVL.

This chain links TRBV28 with TRBJ2-1, with D hard to call. Germline assignment: CDR1 MDHEN and CDR2 SYDVKM. With 7 bases removed from V and 0 bases from J, the gap between germline ends came to 10 bases. The CDR3 runs 14 residues. This chain's CDR3 is CASKWRSSYNEQFF. CDR3 nucleotide sequence: TGTGCCAGCAAGTGGCGGAGCTCCTACAATGAGCAGTTCTTC.

V usage is TRBV5-4 and J usage is TRBJ2-6; 8 bases match TRBD1. The J segment lost 4 bases and the V segment lost 2 bases, leaving 11 bases of the junction unmatched. The CDR3 has 18 residues. Per the germline V gene, CDR1 is SGHNT and CDR2 is YYREEE (reference sequence). CDR3 residues: CASSFWQGAPVGANVLTF. Here the CDR3 DNA reads TGTGCCAGCAGCTTCTGGCAGGGGGCGCCTGTCGGGGCCAACGTCCTGACTTTC. Full variable domain (outside the CDR3, taken from reference TRBV5-4 and TRBJ2-6): ETGVTQSPTHLIKTRGQQVTLRCSSQSGHNTVSWYQQALGQGPQFIFQYYREEENGRGNFPPRFSGLQFPNYSSELNVNALELDDSALYLCASSFWQGAPVGANVLTFGAGSRLTVL.

The chain has TRBV6-1 and TRBJ2-5; 11 nucleotides agree with TRBD2. Germline-derived CDR1 and CDR2 are MNHNS and SASEGT. The V gene end was trimmed by 0 bases and the J gene end by 2 bases; junction bases not matched to a gene: 8. The CDR3 consists of 18 residues. CDR3 bases: TGTGCCAGCAGTGAAGCGACAAGACTAGCGGGGAAACAAGAGACCCAGTACTTC. It encodes CASSEATRLAGKQETQYF.

The chain recombines TRBV5-1 with TRBJ2-5, with D unclear. This CDR3 has 13 amino acids. Germline assignment: CDR1 SGHRS and CDR2 YFSETQ. V shed 2 bases and J shed 0 bases, with 5 bases lying between them. In DNA form, the CDR3 reads TGCGCCAGCAGCTTCCCGGACCAAGAGACCCAGTACTTC. Residues: CASSFPDQETQYF.

The chain couples TRBV19 to TRBJ1-5; 9 bases agree with TRBD1. In germline, CDR1 is LNHDA, CDR2 SQIVND (reference sequence). The ends lost 1 base at V and 7 bases at J; junction bases unmatched: 8. CDR3 size: 16 residues. The CDR3 bases are TGTGCCAGTAGTATAGGCAGGGACAGGGAACGGCAGCCCCAGCATTTT. Translating gives CASSIGRDRERQPQHF.

Worth noting for this clone: Without the conserved terminal phenylalanine or tryptophan, this CDR3 likely stems from a read error. It is unclear where the CDR3 begins or ends on the DNA, so no DNA is shown, and the CDR3 is as TCRdb lists it. The chain couples TRBV3-1 (or the pseudogene TRBV3-2) to TRBJ1-1; the DNA was not used to check the table's D call, TRBD1. Per the germline V gene, CDR1 is LGHDT and CDR2 is YNNKEL (reference sequence). Both ends counted, the CDR3 spans 15 residues. This CDR3 is CASSLGVQDRGSFKS.

This chain joins TRBV19 and TRBJ2-2; 11 positions match TRBD2. CDR3 length: 16 residues. The V gene's germline CDR1 is LNHDA and CDR2 SQIVND (reference sequence). After removal of 2 bases from V and 6 bases from J, the junction contained 5 bases not matched to a gene. CDR3 in DNA: TGTGCCAGTAGTATATATGGGACTAGCGGTGCCGGGGAGCTGTTTTTT. Amino acid sequence: CASSIYGTSGAGELFF.

This clone came up once. The V gene is TRBV6-6, the J gene TRBJ2-7; 7 nucleotides align to TRBD2. The V gene's germline CDR1 is MNHNY and CDR2 SVGAGI (reference sequence). The trim removed 11 bases at V and 4 bases at J, leaving 8 bases unmatched. There are 12 residues in the CDR3. The CDR3 DNA sequence: TGTGCCGCTAGCGGATTGCGTTACGAGCAGTACTTC. Its protein product is CAASGLRYEQYF.

This clone was observed once. The V call is TRBV5-6, the J call TRBJ1-1; 10 bases fit TRBD1. Germline CDR1 is SGHDT and CDR2 is YYEEEE. The CDR3 loop spans 15 amino acids. V lost 4 bases to trimming and J lost 1 base; unmatched junction nucleotides: 4. CDR3 amino acids: CASSRGTGANTEAFF. CDR3 nucleotides: TGTGCCAGCAGCCGCGGGACAGGGGCGAACACTGAAGCTTTCTTT.

The chain uses TRBV6-1 and TRBJ1-2; D is unresolved. In germline, CDR1 is MNHNS, CDR2 SASEGT. V was trimmed by 8 bases and J by 3 bases, leaving 13 bases between them. The CDR3 is 13 amino acids. The CDR3 sequence: CASLEGSYYGYTF. DNA for the CDR3: TGTGCCAGCTTGGAGGGCAGCTACTATGGCTACACCTTC.

This clone was detected only once. The CDR3 reads CAWSGGDSNDNQPQHF. Here the CDR3 DNA reads TGTGCCTGGAGTGGGGGGGACAGTAACGATAATCAGCCCCAGCATTTT. V usage is TRBV30 and J usage is TRBJ1-5, with 7 bases that match TRBD1. The V gene end was trimmed by 1 base and the J gene end by 4 bases; junction bases not matched to a gene: 10. Germline V CDR1 and CDR2: GTSNPN, SVGIG (reference sequence). This CDR3 has 16 residues.

The CDR3 DNA is TGTGCCAGCAGTGCTTTCGACAGGGTTGGGGGCTACACCTTC. Translation gives CASSAFDRVGGYTF. The chain carries TRBV27 and TRBJ1-2; 7 nucleotides align to TRBD1. The CDR3 runs to 14 residues. In germline, CDR1 is MNHEY, CDR2 SMNVEV (reference sequence). Unmatched junction bases numbered 11, after V lost 5 bases and J lost 8 bases.

The V gene is TRBV5-1, the J gene TRBJ2-2, with D perhaps matching TRBD1 (6 bases). CDR1 and CDR2 from the germline V gene are SGHRS and YFSETQ. The CDR3 runs to 16 residues. Trimming cost V 2 bases and J 0 bases, with 11 bases left between them. CDR3 protein: CASSLPRGSNTGELFF. CDR3 DNA: TGCGCCAGCAGCTTACCCAGGGGATCGAACACCGGGGAGCTGTTTTTT.

The chain carries TRBV5-1 and TRBJ2-2; TRBD1 aligns across 10 bases. Germline V CDR1 and CDR2: SGHRS, YFSETQ. The CDR3 totals 15 residues. V lost 1 base, J lost 7 bases, and 4 bases stayed unmatched. CDR3 DNA sequence: TGCGCCAGCAGCTTGCCTGGACAGGGGGACGGGGAGCTGTTTTTT. It yields the protein CASSLPGQGDGELFF.

This sequence joins TRBV9 and TRBJ2-7, with 7 bases lining up with TRBD2. The length of the CDR3 is 15 residues. Germline V CDR1 and CDR2: SGDLS, YYNGEE. The V segment lost 4 bases and the J segment 1 base; nucleotides outside the gene matches: 8. The CDR3 DNA follows: TGTGCCAGCAGCTTCCAAGCGGGGCAATCCTACGAGCAGTACTTC. It translates to CASSFQAGQSYEQYF.

The chain uses TRBV7-2 and TRBJ2-1; 12 bases are shared with TRBD2. With 4 bases clipped from V and 8 bases from J, the junction kept 9 bases outside the gene matches. CDR1 and CDR2 (germline): SGHTA, FQGNSA. This CDR3 has 16 amino acids. DNA for the CDR3: TGTGCCAGCAGCTCCAGACTAGCGGGAGCCTTATATGAGCAGTTCTTC. As protein: CASSSRLAGALYEQFF.

Points on this clone: The identical CDR3 is also encoded by other nucleotide sequences in the sample. This chain connects TRBV5-1 to TRBJ2-3; 8 nucleotides match TRBD2. This CDR3 is 15 amino acids long. J was trimmed by 0 bases and V by 2 bases; bases with no gene match: 2. Per germline, CDR1 SGHRS and CDR2 YFSETQ. The CDR3 loop reads CASSFASGSTDTQYF. The CDR3 nucleotides are TGCGCCAGCAGCTTTGCTAGCGGGAGCACAGATACGCAGTATTTT.